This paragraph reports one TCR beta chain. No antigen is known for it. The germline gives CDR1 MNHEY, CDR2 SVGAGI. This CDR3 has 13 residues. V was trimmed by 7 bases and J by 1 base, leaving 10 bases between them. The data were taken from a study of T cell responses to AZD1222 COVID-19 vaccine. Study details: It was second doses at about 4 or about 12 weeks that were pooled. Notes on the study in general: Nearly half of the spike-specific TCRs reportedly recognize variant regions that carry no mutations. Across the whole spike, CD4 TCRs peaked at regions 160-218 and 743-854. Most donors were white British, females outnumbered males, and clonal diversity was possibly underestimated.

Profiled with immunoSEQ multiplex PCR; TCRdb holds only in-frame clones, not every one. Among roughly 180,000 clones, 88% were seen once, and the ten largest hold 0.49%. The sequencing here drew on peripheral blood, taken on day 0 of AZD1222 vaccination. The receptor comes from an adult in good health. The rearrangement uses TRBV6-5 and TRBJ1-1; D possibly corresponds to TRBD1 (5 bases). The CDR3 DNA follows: TGTGCCAGCACCCTAACAGGGAACACTGAAGCTTTCTTT. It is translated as CASTLTGNTEAFF.